Listed below are T cell receptor beta chains from one sample, sequenced in a study of control samples from healthy donors and cancer patients. Clones were sequenced by immunoSEQ multiplex PCR, and TCRdb holds only the in-frame ones, with some missing. The sample contains tens of thousands of clones, approximately 85% of which appear only once. Sequenced input: PBMCs. Receptors were obtained from a man aged 55 to 70 with head and neck cancer. Each CDR3 is given with its conserved first and last residue. The D gene is left open where the match is weak. The size of a clone is reported for some rows only, either as once, few or many, or as a class for expanded clones.

TRBJ2-2 . . TRBV4-2 TGTGCCAGCAGCCCGTACATCACGGGAGGGGAGCTGTTTTTT CASSPYITGGELFF
TRBJ2-1 . . TRBV7-3 TGTGCCAGCAGCTCGCGGACCCCCGGCGGGGAGCAGTTCTTC CASSSRTPGGEQFF
TRBJ2-1 . TRBD2 TRBV11-3 TGTGCCAGCAGCTCCGGACTAGCGGGACTCAAGGGTGAGCAGTTCTTC CASSSGLAGLKGEQFF
TRBJ2-3 . TRBD2 TRBV19 TGTGCCAGTAGTCCTAGACTAGCGGTCACAGATACGCAGTATTTT CASSPRLAVTDTQYF
TRBJ2-1 . . TRBV29-1 TGCAGCGTTCGACCTTCAGACAATGAGCAGTTCTTC CSVRPSDNEQFF
TRBJ1-6 . . TRBV27 TGTGCCAGCAGTTATGACAGCCTGGGCAATTCACCCCTCCACTTT CASSYDSLGNSPLHF
TRBJ2-1 . TRBD2 TRBV4-1 TGCGCCAGCAGCCAAGAGACTAGCGGGAGGGCATTGAGGGTAAATGAGCAGTTCTTC CASSQETSGRALRVNEQFF
TRBJ1-3 . . TRBV3-1/TRBV3-2 TGTGCCAGCAGCCAAGTCGTAGCTGGAAACACCATATATTTT CASSQVVAGNTIYF
TRBJ1-1 . . TRBV5-1 TGCGCCAGCAGTTCTGCCCTGGCGGGGATAACGGGAGCTTTCTTT CASSSALAGITGAFF
TRBJ2-6 few . TRBV5-1 TGCGCCAGCAGCCGAGAGGGCTCTGGGGCCAACGTCCTGACTTTC CASSREGSGANVLTF
TRBJ2-7 . TRBD1 TRBV5-1 TGCGCCAGCAGCTTGGAGTCAGGGGGCCCTTACGAGCAGTACTTC CASSLESGGPYEQYF
TRBJ2-1 . TRBD2 TRBV3-1/TRBV3-2 TGTGCCAGCAGCCTGCGGGAGACTACCTACAATGAGCAGTTCTTC CASSLRETTYNEQFF
TRBJ1-5 . . TRBV2 TGTGCCAGCAGACCCCAGGGGAATCAGCCCCAGCATTTT CASRPQGNQPQHF
TRBJ1-4 . . TRBV12-3/TRBV12-4 TGTGCCAGCAGTTTTTCCGCAGCTGAAAAACTGTTTTTT CASSFSAAEKLFF